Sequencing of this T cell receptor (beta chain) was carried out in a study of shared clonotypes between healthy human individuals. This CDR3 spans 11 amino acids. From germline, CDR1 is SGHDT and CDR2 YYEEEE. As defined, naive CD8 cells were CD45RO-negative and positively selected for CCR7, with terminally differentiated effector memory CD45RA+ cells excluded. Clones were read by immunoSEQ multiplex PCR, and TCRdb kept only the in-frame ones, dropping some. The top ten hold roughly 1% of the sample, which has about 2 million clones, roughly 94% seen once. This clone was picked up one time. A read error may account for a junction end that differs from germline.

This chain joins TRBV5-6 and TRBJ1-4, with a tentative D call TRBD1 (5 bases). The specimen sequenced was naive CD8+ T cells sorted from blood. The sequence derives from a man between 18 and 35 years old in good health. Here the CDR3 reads CASSFAGDQSF. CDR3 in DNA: TGTGCCAGCAGCTTTGCTGGGGACCAGTCTTTT.